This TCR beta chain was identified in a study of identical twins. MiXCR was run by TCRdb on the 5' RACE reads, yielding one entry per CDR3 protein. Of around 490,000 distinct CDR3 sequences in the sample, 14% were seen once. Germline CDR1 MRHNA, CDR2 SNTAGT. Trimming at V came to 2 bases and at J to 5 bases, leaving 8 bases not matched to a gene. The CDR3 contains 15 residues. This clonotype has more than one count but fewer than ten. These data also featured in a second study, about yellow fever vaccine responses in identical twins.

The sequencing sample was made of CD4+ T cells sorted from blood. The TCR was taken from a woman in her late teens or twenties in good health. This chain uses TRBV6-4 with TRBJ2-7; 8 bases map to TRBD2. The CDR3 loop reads CASSDILAGKDEQYF. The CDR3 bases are TGTGCCAGCAGTGACATATTAGCGGGAAAAGACGAGCAGTACTTC.